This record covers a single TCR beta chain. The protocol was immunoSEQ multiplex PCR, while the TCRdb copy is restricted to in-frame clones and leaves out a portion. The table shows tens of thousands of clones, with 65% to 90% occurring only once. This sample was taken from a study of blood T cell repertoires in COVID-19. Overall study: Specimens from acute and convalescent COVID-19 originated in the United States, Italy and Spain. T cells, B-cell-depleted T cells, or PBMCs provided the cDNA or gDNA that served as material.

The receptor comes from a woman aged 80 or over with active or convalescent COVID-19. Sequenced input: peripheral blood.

CDR3: CASSQVLSSGNTIYF. Here the CDR3 DNA reads TGCGCCAGCAGCCAAGTCCTAAGCTCTGGAAACACCATATATTTT. The chain employs TRBV4-1 and TRBJ1-3; no definite D call. The CDR3 is 15 amino acids. V dropped 1 base and J dropped 0 bases, with 7 bases sitting between them. The V gene's germline CDR1 is MGHRA and CDR2 YSYEKL.